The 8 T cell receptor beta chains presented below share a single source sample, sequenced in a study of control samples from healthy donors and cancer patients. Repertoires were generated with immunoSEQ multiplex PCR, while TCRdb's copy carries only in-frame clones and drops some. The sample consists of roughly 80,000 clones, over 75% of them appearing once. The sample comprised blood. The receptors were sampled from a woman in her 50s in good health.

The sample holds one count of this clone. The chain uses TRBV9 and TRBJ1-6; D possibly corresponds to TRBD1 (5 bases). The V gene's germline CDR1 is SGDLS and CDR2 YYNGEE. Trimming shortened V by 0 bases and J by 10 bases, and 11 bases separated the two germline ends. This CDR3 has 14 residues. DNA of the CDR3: TGTGCCAGCAGCGTAGATCCGGGGCGGTCACCCCTCCACTTT. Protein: CASSVDPGRSPLHF. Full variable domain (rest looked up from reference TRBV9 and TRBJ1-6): DSGVTQTPKHLITATGQRVTLRCSPRSGDLSVYWYQQSLDQGLQFLIQYYNGEERAKGNILERFSAQQFPDLHSELNLSSLELGDSALYFCASSVDPGRSPLHFGNGTRLTVT.

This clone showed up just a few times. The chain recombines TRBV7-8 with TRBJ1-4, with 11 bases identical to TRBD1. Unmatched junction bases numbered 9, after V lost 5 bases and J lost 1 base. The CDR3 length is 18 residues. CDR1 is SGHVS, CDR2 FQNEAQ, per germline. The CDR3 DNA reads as TGTGCCAGCAGCCCCCGGGACAGGGGGTTATTAACTAATGAAAAACTGTTTTTT. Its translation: CASSPRDRGLLTNEKLFF.

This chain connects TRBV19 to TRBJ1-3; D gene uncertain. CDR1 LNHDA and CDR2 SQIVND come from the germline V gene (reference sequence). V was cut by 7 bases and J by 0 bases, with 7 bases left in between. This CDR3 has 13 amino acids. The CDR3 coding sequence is TGTGCCAGTATCGATTACTCTGGAAACACCATATATTTT. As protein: CASIDYSGNTIYF.

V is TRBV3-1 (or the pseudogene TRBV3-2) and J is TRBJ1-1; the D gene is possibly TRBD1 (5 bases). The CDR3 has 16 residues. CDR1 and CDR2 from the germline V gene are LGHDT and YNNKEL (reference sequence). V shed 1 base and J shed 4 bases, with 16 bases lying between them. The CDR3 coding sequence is TGTGCCAGCAGCCAAGGCAGGGCGGTTGGAGGCACTGAAGCTTTCTTT. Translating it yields CASSQGRAVGGTEAFF.

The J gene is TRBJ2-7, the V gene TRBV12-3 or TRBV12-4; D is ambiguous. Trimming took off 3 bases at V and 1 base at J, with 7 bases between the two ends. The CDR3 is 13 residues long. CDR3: CASSFGGSYEQYF. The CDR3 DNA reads TGTGCCAGCAGTTTCGGTGGATCCTACGAGCAGTACTTC.

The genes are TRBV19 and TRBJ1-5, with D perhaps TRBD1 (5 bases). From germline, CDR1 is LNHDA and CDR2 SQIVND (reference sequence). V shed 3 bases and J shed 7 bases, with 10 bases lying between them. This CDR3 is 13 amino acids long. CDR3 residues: CASSIMGLQPQHF. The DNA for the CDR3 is TGTGCCAGTAGTATTATGGGACTCCAGCCCCAGCATTTT. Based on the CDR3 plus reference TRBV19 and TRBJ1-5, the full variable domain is DGGITQSPKYLFRKEGQNVTLSCEQNLNHDAMYWYRQDPGQGLRLIYYSQIVNDFQKGDIAEGYSVSREKKESFPLTVTSAQKNPTAFYLCASSIMGLQPQHFGDGTRLSIL.

In nucleotides, the CDR3 is TGTGCCAGCAGTGAAAGAGAGGGAGGCGTCGAGCAGTACTTC. This encodes CASSEREGGVEQYF. The rearrangement links TRBV2 to TRBJ2-7; TRBD2 might be the D (6 bases). V lost 2 bases and J 6 bases, leaving 14 bases between the germline ends. In germline, CDR1 is SNHLY, CDR2 FYNNEI. The CDR3 has 14 residues. Filled out from reference TRBV2 and TRBJ2-7, the complete variable domain reads EPEVTQTPSHQVTQMGQEVILRCVPISNHLYFYWYRQILGQKVEFLVSFYNNEISEKSEIFDDQFSVERPDGSNFTLKIRSTKLEDSAMYFCASSEREGGVEQYFGPGTRLTVT.

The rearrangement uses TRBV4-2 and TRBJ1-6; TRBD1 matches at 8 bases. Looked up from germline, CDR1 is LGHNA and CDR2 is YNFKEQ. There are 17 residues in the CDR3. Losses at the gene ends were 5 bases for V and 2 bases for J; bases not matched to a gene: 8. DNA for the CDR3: TGTGCCAGCAGCTCCGGGACAGGTGGGCCCTATAATTCACCCCTCCACTTT. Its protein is CASSSGTGGPYNSPLHF.